The source of this TCR beta chain is a study of T cell changes during pregnancy in multiple sclerosis. Germline V gene data show CDR1 as SGHTA and CDR2 as FQGTGA. With V trimmed by 4 bases and J by 3 bases, 7 bases remained unmatched. There are 15 residues in the CDR3. Some clones are missing from TCRdb's copy, which holds only in-frame ones; the method was immunoSEQ multiplex PCR. The table includes around 48,000 clones, roughly nine tenths detected once. The chain combines TRBV7-3 with TRBJ2-3, with 7 bases aligning to TRBD2. This specimen was CD8+ T cells from peripheral blood mononuclear cells, taken before pregnancy. The receptor's source is a female donor with multiple sclerosis, enrolled in a pregnancy study. The CDR3 sequence is CASSSSRGRTDTQYF. CDR3 nucleotides: TGTGCCAGCAGCTCATCGCGGGGGAGGACAGATACGCAGTATTTT.